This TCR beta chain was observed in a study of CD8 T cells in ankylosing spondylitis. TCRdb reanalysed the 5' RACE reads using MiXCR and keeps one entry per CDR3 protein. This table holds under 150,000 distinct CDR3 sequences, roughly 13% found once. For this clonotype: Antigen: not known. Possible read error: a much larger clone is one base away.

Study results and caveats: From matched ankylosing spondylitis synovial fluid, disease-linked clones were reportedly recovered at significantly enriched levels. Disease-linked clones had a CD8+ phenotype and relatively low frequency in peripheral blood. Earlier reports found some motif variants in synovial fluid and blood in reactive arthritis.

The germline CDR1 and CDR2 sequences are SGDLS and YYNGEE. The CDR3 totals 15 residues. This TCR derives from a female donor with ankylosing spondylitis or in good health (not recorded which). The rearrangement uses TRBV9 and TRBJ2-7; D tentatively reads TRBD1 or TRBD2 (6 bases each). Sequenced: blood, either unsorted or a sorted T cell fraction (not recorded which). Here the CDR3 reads CASSSQGLASYDQYF. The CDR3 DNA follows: TGTGCCAGCAGCTCCCAGGGGCTAGCGAGCTACGACCAGTACTTC.